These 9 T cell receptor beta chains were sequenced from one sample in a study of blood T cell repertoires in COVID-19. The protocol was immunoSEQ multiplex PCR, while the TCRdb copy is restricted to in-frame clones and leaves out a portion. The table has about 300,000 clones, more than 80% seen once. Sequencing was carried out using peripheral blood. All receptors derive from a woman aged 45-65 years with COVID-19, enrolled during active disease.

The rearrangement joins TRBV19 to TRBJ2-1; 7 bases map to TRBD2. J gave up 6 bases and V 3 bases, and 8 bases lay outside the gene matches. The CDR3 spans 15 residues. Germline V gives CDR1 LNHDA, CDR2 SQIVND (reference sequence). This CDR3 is CASSIGAGVSNEQFF. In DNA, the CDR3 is TGTGCCAGTAGTATTGGCGCGGGAGTTTCCAATGAGCAGTTCTTC.

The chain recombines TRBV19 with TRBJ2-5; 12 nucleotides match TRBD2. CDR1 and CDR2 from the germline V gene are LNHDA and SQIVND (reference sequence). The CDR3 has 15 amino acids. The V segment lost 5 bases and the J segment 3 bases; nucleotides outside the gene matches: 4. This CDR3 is CASSARLAGEETQYF. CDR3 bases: TGTGCCAGTAGTGCTAGACTAGCGGGGGAAGAGACCCAGTACTTC.

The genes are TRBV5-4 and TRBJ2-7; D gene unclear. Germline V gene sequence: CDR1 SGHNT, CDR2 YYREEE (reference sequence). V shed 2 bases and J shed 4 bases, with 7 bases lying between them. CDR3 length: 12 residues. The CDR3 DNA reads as TGTGCCAGCAGCTTACCCGGTTACGAGCAGTACTTC. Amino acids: CASSLPGYEQYF.

CDR3 sequence: CASSDGQGWYGQYF. CDR3 nucleotide sequence: TGTGCCAGCAGCGATGGACAGGGATGGTATGGGCAGTACTTC. The rearrangement links TRBV7-9 to TRBJ2-7; 8 nucleotides match TRBD1. The CDR3 totals 14 residues. Germline lookup yields CDR1 SEHNR and CDR2 FQNEAQ (reference sequence). Trimming removed 5 bases from V and 9 bases from J; junction bases left unmatched: 12.

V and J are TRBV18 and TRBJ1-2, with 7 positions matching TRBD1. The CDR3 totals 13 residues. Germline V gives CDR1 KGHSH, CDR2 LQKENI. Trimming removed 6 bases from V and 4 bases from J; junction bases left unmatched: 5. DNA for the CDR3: TGTGCCAGCTCCGCCGGACAGGCCTATGGCTACACCTTC. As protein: CASSAGQAYGYTF.

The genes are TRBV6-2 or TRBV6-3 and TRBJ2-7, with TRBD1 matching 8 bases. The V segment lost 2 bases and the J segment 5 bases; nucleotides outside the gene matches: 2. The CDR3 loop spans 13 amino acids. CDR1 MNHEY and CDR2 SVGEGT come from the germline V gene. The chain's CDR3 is CASSYDRGNEQYF. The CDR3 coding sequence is TGTGCCAGCAGTTACGACAGGGGTAACGAGCAGTACTTC.

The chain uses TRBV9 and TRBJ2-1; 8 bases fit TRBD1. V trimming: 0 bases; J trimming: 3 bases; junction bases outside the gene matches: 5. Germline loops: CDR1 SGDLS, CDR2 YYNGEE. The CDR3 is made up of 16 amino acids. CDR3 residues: CASSVAQGAIYNEQFF. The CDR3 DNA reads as TGTGCCAGCAGCGTAGCGCAGGGGGCTATCTACAATGAGCAGTTCTTC.

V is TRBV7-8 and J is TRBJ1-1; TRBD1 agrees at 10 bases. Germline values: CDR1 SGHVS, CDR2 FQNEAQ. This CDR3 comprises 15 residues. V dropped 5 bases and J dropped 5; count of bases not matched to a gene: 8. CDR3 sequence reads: CASSTRGQGRTEAFF. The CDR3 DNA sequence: TGTGCCAGCAGCACCAGGGGACAGGGGAGGACTGAAGCTTTCTTT.

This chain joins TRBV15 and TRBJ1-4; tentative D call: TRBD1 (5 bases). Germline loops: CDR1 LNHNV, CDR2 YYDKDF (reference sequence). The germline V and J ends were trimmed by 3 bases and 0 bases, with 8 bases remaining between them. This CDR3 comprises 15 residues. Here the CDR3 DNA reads TGTGCCACCAGCAGGAGACAGTCAACTAATGAAAAACTGTTTTTT. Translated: CATSRRQSTNEKLFF.